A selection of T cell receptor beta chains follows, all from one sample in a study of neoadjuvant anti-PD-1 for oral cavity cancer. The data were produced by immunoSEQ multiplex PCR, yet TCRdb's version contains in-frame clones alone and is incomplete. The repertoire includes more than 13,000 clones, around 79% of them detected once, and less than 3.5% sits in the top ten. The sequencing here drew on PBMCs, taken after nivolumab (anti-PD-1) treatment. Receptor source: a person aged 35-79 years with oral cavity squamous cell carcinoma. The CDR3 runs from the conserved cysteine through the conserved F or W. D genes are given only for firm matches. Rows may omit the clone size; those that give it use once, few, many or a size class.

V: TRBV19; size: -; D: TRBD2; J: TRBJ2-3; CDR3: CASSIGLAGPPVKLDTQYF; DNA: TGTGCCAGTAGTATAGGGCTAGCGGGCCCTCCCGTAAAATTGGATACGCAGTATTTT
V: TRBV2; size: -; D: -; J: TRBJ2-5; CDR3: CASSEGVRAETQYF; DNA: TGTGCCAGCAGTGAAGGCGTTAGGGCAGAGACCCAGTACTTC
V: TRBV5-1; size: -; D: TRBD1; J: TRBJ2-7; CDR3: CASSLWGDRADEQYF; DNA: TGCGCCAGCAGCTTGTGGGGGGACAGGGCGGACGAGCAGTACTTC
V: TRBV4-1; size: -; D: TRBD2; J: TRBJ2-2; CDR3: CASSLAGGTTGELFF; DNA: TGCGCCAGCAGCTTAGCGGGAGGGACCACCGGGGAGCTGTTTTTT
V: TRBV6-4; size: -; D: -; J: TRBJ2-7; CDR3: CASTAGSSYEQYF; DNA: TGTGCCAGCACCGCCGGGAGCTCCTACGAGCAGTACTTC
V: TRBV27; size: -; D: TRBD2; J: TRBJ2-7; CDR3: CASSFPGTSGTPWAEQYF; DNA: TGTGCCAGCAGTTTCCCCGGGACTAGCGGGACCCCCTGGGCCGAGCAGTACTTC
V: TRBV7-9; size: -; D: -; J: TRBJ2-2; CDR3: CASSSVRDVAGELFF; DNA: TGTGCCAGCAGCTCTGTCAGGGACGTGGCCGGGGAGCTGTTTTTT
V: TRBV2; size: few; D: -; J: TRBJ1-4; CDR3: CASSEQGLDNEKLFF; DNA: TGTGCCAGCAGTGAACAGGGCCTGGACAATGAAAAACTGTTTTTT
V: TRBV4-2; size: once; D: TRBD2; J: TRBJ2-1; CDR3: CASSRSAGEGTYNEQFF; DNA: TGTGCCAGCAGCCGTTCGGCGGGGGAGGGGACCTACAATGAGCAGTTCTTC
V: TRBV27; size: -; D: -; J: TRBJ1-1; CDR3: CASSLFGTNTEAFF; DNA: TGTGCCAGCAGTTTATTCGGGACGAACACTGAAGCTTTCTTT
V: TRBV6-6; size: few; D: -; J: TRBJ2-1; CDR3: CATYSGVGEQFF; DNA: TGTGCCACCTATTCAGGGGTTGGTGAGCAGTTCTTC
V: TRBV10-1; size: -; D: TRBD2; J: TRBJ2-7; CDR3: CASSGTSSGSYEQYF; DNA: TGCGCCAGCAGTGGGACGTCTAGCGGATCCTACGAGCAGTACTTC
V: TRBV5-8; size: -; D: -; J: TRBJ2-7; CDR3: CASSTPVFHHEQYF; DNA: TGTGCCAGCAGCACCCCGGTCTTTCACCACGAGCAGTACTTC
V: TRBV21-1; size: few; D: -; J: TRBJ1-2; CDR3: CASSKARGRALYGYTF; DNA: TGTGCCAGCAGCAAAGCGAGGGGGAGGGCTCTATATGGCTACACCTTC
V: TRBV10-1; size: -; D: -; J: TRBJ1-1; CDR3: CASSEVGDEAFF; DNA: TGCGCCAGCAGTGAGGTCGGCGACGAAGCTTTCTTT
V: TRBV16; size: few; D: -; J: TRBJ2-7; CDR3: CASSLFPGSGAYEQYF; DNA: TGTGCCAGCAGCCTTTTCCCGGGGAGCGGAGCGTACGAGCAGTACTTC
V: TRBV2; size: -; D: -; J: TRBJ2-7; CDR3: CASIAQTGPYEQYF; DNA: TGTGCCAGCATAGCCCAGACAGGTCCCTACGAGCAGTACTTC
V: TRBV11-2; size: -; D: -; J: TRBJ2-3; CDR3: CGTRRLVTDTQYF; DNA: TGTGGGACGAGGCGTTTAGTCACAGATACGCAGTATTTT
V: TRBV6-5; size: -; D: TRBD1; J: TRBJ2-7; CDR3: CASSYWAGTGQGEQYF; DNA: TGTGCCAGCAGTTACTGGGCCGGGACAGGGCAGGGCGAGCAGTACTTC
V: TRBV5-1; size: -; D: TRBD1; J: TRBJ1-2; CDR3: CASSLEVRGSGYTF; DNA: TGCGCCAGCAGCTTGGAGGTCAGGGGGTCCGGCTACACCTTC
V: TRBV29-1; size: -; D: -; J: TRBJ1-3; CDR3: CSVEAIQGSSGNTIYF; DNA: TGCAGCGTTGAAGCCATTCAGGGTTCCTCTGGAAACACCATATATTTT
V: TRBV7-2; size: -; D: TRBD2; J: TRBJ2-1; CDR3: CASSLGLAGGKQFF; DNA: TGTGCCAGCAGCTTAGGTTTAGCGGGAGGTAAGCAGTTCTTC
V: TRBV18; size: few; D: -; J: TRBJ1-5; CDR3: CASSPLADQPQHF; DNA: TGTGCCAGCTCACCCTTGGCAGATCAGCCCCAGCATTTT
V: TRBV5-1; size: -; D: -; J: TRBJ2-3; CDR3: CASSPSAGTDTQYF; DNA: TGCGCCAGCAGCCCTAGCGCTGGCACAGATACGCAGTATTTT
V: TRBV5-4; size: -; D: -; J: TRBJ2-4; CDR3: CASSSGWENIQYF; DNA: TGTGCCAGCAGCTCCGGGTGGGAAAACATTCAGTACTTC
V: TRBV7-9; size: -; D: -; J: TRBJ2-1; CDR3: CASSPRLGHEPEEQFF; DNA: TGTGCCAGCAGCCCGCGTCTGGGACACGAGCCGGAAGAGCAGTTCTTC
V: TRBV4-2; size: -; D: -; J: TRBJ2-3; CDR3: CASSQAGLEGLVGDTQYF; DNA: TGTGCCAGCAGCCAAGCCGGCCTCGAGGGCCTAGTTGGGGATACGCAGTATTTT
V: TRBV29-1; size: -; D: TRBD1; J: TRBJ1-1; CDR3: CSVEGQGARDTEAFF; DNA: TGCAGCGTTGAGGGACAGGGGGCGCGGGACACTGAAGCTTTCTTT
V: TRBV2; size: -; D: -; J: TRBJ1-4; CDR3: CASRERGSANEKLFF; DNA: TGTGCCAGCAGGGAAAGGGGTTCGGCGAACGAAAAACTGTTTTTT
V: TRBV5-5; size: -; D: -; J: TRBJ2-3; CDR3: CASSLEVAVGTDTQYF; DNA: TGTGCCAGCAGCTTGGAGGTAGCGGTAGGCACAGATACGCAGTATTTT
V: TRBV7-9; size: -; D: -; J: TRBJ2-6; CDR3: CASSLAAVSGANVLTF; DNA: TGTGCCAGCAGCTTAGCGGCCGTCTCTGGGGCCAACGTCCTGACTTTC
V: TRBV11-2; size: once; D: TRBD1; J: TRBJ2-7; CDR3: CASSSPRTGNSYEQYF; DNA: TGTGCCAGCAGCTCCCCCAGGACAGGAAACTCCTACGAGCAGTACTTC
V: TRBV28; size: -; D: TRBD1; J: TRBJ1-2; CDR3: CASSLFSQGAATYGYTF; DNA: TGTGCCAGCAGTTTATTTAGTCAGGGGGCTGCCACTTATGGCTACACCTTC
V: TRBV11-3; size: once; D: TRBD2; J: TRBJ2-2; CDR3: CASSSHLAEHPGELFF; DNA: TGTGCCAGCAGCTCCCACCTAGCGGAGCATCCCGGGGAGCTGTTTTTT
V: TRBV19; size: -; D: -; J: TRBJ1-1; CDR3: CASSICPEAFF; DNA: TGTGCCAGTAGTATCTGTCCTGAAGCTTTCTTT
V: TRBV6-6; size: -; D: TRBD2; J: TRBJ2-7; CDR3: CASSPGLAGGYEQYF; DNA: TGTGCCAGCAGCCCAGGACTAGCGGGAGGGTACGAGCAGTACTTC
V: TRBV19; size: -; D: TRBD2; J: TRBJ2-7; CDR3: CASSMTSGSYEQYF; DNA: TGTGCCAGTAGTATGACTAGCGGTTCCTACGAGCAGTACTTC
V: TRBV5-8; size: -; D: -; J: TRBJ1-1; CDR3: CASSLAGGGLAFF; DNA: TGTGCCAGCAGCTTGGCCGGGGGAGGGTTGGCTTTCTTT
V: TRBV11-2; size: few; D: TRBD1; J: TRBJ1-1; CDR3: CASSLQQGSTEAFF; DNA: TGTGCCAGCAGCCTCCAACAGGGGAGCACTGAAGCTTTCTTT
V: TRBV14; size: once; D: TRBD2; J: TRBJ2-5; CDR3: CASSQLAGGLSGETQYF; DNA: TGTGCCAGCAGCCAGTTAGCGGGAGGCCTTTCAGGAGAGACCCAGTACTTC